This T cell receptor (beta chain) was documented in a study of control samples from healthy donors and cancer patients. Data came from immunoSEQ multiplex PCR; TCRdb stores just in-frame clones and leaves some out. The table has approximately 150,000 clones, around 90% seen once; the top ten hold around 4.9%. The CDR3 extends over 15 amino acids. CDR1 and CDR2 from the germline V gene are LNHDA and SQIVND (reference sequence). The ends were cut back, 6 bases at V and 7 bases at J, with 19 bases in the middle. This TCR derives from a man aged 25-45 years in good health. The chain employs TRBV19 and TRBJ2-1, with D possibly being TRBD2 (6 bases). Input material: blood. For the CDR3, the DNA is TGTGCCAGTAGCCCTCTGGGGGGAAGGTGGAATGAGCAGTTCTTC. Translated: CASSPLGGRWNEQFF.